A single TCR beta chain is shown here with its context. Its target is not known. Primers: 60 Vbeta forward and 13 Jbeta reverse. Sequenced by immunoSEQ multiplex PCR; TCRdb stores in-frame clones only, minus some. This table holds 110,000 to 150,000 clones, about 77% found once. The sample comes from a study of cytomegalovirus exposure and HLA in healthy donors. Study-level points and caveats: The CMV antigen specificity of a few CMV-associated chains was confirmed through in vitro analysis. Earlier analysis looked at TCR beta V segments, and most were productive about 87% or about 30% of the time. 87-base-pair reads could not separate some V segments, including TRBV6-2 and TRBV6-3. Researchers counted around 150 TCR beta chains as cytomegalovirus-associated.

The CDR3 consists of 15 residues. The ends lost 8 bases at V and 4 bases at J; junction bases unmatched: 11. In germline, CDR1 is SNHLY, CDR2 FYNNEI. The clonotype comes from a male donor in good health and CMV-seronegative. The sequencing sample was made of PBMCs. The chain carries TRBV2 and TRBJ2-1, with 7 bases lining up with TRBD2. CDR3 bases: TGTGCCAGCGGGGTTGATGCGGGAGCTTACAATGAGCAGTTCTTC. Protein product: CASGVDAGAYNEQFF.